The 17 T cell receptor beta chains below were found in one sample sequenced in a study of T cells in localized non-small cell lung cancer. The assay was immunoSEQ multiplex PCR, and TCRdb's table has in-frame clones only and misses some. The sample includes around 3,700 clones, less than 30% of them seen just once. Source: lung tumor tissue, taken before any cancer treatment. These receptors all come from a male donor at least 60 years old with stage I lung adenocarcinoma.

V gene TRBV5-1 combines with J gene TRBJ1-5; 7 bases line up with TRBD1. Germline CDR1 and CDR2: SGHRS and YFSETQ. V shed 4 bases, J shed 4 bases, and the junction held 5 bases outside the gene matches. The CDR3 is 14 residues long. This CDR3 is CASSPLQGNQPQHF. DNA for the CDR3: TGCGCCAGCAGCCCCTTACAGGGGAATCAGCCCCAGCATTTT.

This chain uses TRBV6-8 with TRBJ2-5, with 11 bases that match TRBD2. CDR3 length: 16 amino acids. V was clipped by 8 bases and J by 5 bases; unmatched bases: 13. Germline assignment: CDR1 MNHGY and CDR2 SAAAGT. CDR3 nucleotides: TGTGCCAGCTCCTCAGGCGCTAGCGGGGGGCGGGAGACCCAGTACTTC. Protein: CASSSGASGGRETQYF.

This clone was seen a few times. The chain is built from TRBV19 and TRBJ2-5; unclear D gene. The CDR3 has 11 amino acids. Trimming cost V 7 bases and J 1 base, with 4 bases left between them. Germline CDR1 LNHDA, CDR2 SQIVND (reference sequence). The DNA for the CDR3 is TGTGCCAGTAAAAGCCAAGAGACCCAGTACTTC. It specifies CASKSQETQYF.

This clone has more than one count but fewer than ten. The V and J genes are TRBV19 and TRBJ2-1; D not certain. Trimming shortened V by 4 bases and J by 7 bases, and 14 bases separated the two germline ends. Germline V lookup: CDR1 LNHDA, CDR2 SQIVND (reference sequence). The CDR3 is 14 amino acids. In DNA form, the CDR3 reads TGTGCCAGTAGTAATTGGGCTAGTACGAATGAGCAGTTCTTC. This codes for CASSNWASTNEQFF.

V and J are TRBV14 and TRBJ2-4, with 9 bases fitting TRBD1. V trimming: 0 bases; J trimming: 8 bases; junction bases outside the gene matches: 11. The CDR3 spans 17 residues. The V gene's germline CDR1 is SGHDN and CDR2 FVKESK. CDR3 nucleotide sequence: TGTGCCAGCAGCCAAGAATTCTCGGGGACAGGGATGGACATTCAGTACTTC. Protein product: CASSQEFSGTGMDIQYF.

The V and J genes are TRBV5-1 and TRBJ2-3; 9 bases align to TRBD2. There are 18 residues in the CDR3. The trim removed 0 bases at V and 6 bases at J, leaving 14 bases unmatched. Germline lookup yields CDR1 SGHRS and CDR2 YFSETQ. CDR3 in amino acids: CASSLGEASGTRKDTQYF. Here the CDR3 DNA reads TGCGCCAGCAGCTTGGGGGAGGCTAGCGGGACTCGGAAGGATACGCAGTATTTT.

The V and J genes are TRBV11-3 and TRBJ1-1, with TRBD1 matching over 8 bases. V was pared by 3 bases and J by 1 base, with 1 base of the junction left unmatched. Germline CDR1 SGHNT, CDR2 YENEEA. The CDR3 consists of 14 residues. The CDR3 nucleotides are TGTGCCAGCAGCTTGGACAGGGCGAACACTGAAGCTTTCTTT. It translates to CASSLDRANTEAFF.

This clone has just one count. The chain uses TRBV18 and TRBJ2-2; TRBD1 agrees at 9 bases. Germline-derived CDR1 and CDR2 are KGHSH and LQKENI. The CDR3 is 13 amino acids. V shed 6 bases and J 7 bases; nucleotides not matched to a gene: 3. The CDR3 DNA reads as TGTGCCAGCTCGTACAGGGGGCTCGGGGAGCTGTTTTTT. Its protein is CASSYRGLGELFF. The full variable domain, its missing parts supplied by reference TRBV18 and TRBJ2-2, is NAGVMQNPRHLVRRRGQEARLRCSPMKGHSHVYWYRQLPEEGLKFMVYLQKENIIDESGMPKERFSAEFPKEGPSILRIQQVVRGDSAAYFCASSYRGLGELFFGEGSRLTVL.

The V call is TRBV7-5, the J call TRBJ2-1; no DNA check was done on the table's D call, TRBD1. TRBV7-5 is classified as a pseudogene. The CDR3 spans 16 residues. CDR3: CASSLMGRSSYNEQFF. In nucleotides, the CDR3 is TGTGCCAGCAGCTTAATGGGCAGAAGCTCCTACAATGAGCAGTTCTTC.

This chain joins TRBV19 and TRBJ2-6, with TRBD1 matching 7 bases. CDR1 and CDR2 (germline): LNHDA, SQIVND (reference sequence). Unmatched junction bases numbered 9, after V lost 10 bases and J lost 3 bases. This CDR3 is 15 amino acids long. This CDR3 reads CATSRGGGGANVLTF. The CDR3 region has the DNA TGTGCCACCAGCAGAGGGGGCGGTGGGGCCAACGTCCTGACTTTC. The complete variable domain, with remaining parts taken from reference TRBV19 and TRBJ2-6, reads DGGITQSPKYLFRKEGQNVTLSCEQNLNHDAMYWYRQDPGQGLRLIYYSQIVNDFQKGDIAEGYSVSREKKESFPLTVTSAQKNPTAFYLCATSRGGGGANVLTFGAGSRLTVL.

V and J are TRBV9 and TRBJ1-3, with D uncertain. V was shortened by 0 bases and J by 0 bases, with 7 bases between the two germline ends. Germline V gene data show CDR1 as SGDLS and CDR2 as YYNGEE. This CDR3 comprises 15 residues. The CDR3 region is CASSVDSVSGNTIYF. The CDR3 bases are TGTGCCAGCAGCGTAGACTCCGTCTCTGGAAACACCATATATTTT.

This clone showed up just a few times. The gene calls are TRBV11-3 and TRBJ2-7, with D perhaps TRBD2 (5 bases). V was cut by 5 bases and J by 3 bases, with 17 bases left in between. The CDR3 has 15 amino acids. The germline V gene encodes CDR1 SGHNT and CDR2 YENEEA. CDR3 DNA: TGTGCCAGCAGCCCCGGCTTGGGCGGGTACTACGAGCAGTACGTC. Translating it yields CASSPGLGGYYEQYV.

The chain links TRBV29-1 to TRBJ1-2; 8 bases align to TRBD1. The V gene's germline CDR1 is SQVTM and CDR2 ANQGSEA. After removal of 3 bases from V and 7 bases from J, the junction contained 7 bases not matched to a gene. This CDR3 comprises 13 residues. The CDR3 nucleotides are TGCAGCGTTGAGCCAGGGGGCGCCGGTGGCTACACCTTC. It encodes CSVEPGGAGGYTF.

The chain combines TRBV14 with TRBJ1-2, with 7 nucleotides matching TRBD1. CDR3 length equals 17 residues. Germline CDR1 reads SGHDN; CDR2 reads FVKESK. Trimming removed 0 bases from V and 4 bases from J; junction bases left unmatched: 11. In DNA form, the CDR3 reads TGTGCCAGCAGCCAAGAAGGGAGGGGGCTGCGCGGCTATGGCTACACCTTC. Protein sequence: CASSQEGRGLRGYGYTF.

This clone is large within its sample. V gene TRBV9 combines with J gene TRBJ1-2, with TRBD1 as a possible D gene (6 bases). CDR1 and CDR2 from the germline V gene are SGDLS and YYNGEE. The CDR3 runs 16 residues. Trimming shortened V by 3 bases and J by 6 bases, and 21 bases separated the two germline ends. CDR3: CASSEIRDNRLHGYTF. CDR3 DNA: TGTGCCAGCAGCGAGATTAGGGACAATAGATTACATGGCTACACCTTC.

The table lists this clone with a few counts. The V and J genes are TRBV30 and TRBJ2-5, with D unclear. The CDR3 has 15 amino acids. Germline V gene lookup returns CDR1 GTSNPN and CDR2 SVGIG (reference sequence). V gave up 0 bases and J gave up 5 bases, with 16 bases separating them. The CDR3 DNA is TGTGCCTGGAGTGTACGGATTTTATTGGGGGAGACCCAGTACTTC. It is translated as CAWSVRILLGETQYF.

The count of this clone is one. At one boundary the junction diverges from the germline segment, which might be a read error. Other nucleotide sequences in the sample specify the same CDR3. The chain has TRBV25-1 and TRBJ1-1, with TRBD1 matching over 9 bases. Per germline, CDR1 MGHDK and CDR2 SYGVNS. This CDR3 has 13 amino acids. CDR3 DNA sequence: TGTGCCAGTAGTGGACAGGGGCACACTGAAGCTTTCTTT. Translation: CASSGQGHTEAFF.